This T cell receptor beta chain was recorded in a study of blood T cells in healthy people across ages. Together with a sample-barcoded 5' primer, a J-beta primer mix was included in a second PCR lasting 7 to 11 cycles. MiXCR was run by TCRdb on the 5' RACE reads, yielding one entry per CDR3 protein. The top ten clones hold more than 4% of a sample with some 1.5 million distinct CDR3 sequences, about 42% of them seen once. Germline CDR1 and CDR2: SGHRS and YFSETQ. V was pared by 4 bases and J by 5 bases, with 12 bases between. The CDR3 totals 13 residues. The donors, healthy Caucasians from Russia, were aged 6 to 90.

The sequenced sample was blood. The gene calls are TRBV5-1 and TRBJ2-5; no clear D. The clonotype originates from a woman under 30 in good health. CDR3 nucleotides: TGCGCCAGCAGCCCAACACTCATGGAGACCCAGTACTTC. Protein sequence: CASSPTLMETQYF.